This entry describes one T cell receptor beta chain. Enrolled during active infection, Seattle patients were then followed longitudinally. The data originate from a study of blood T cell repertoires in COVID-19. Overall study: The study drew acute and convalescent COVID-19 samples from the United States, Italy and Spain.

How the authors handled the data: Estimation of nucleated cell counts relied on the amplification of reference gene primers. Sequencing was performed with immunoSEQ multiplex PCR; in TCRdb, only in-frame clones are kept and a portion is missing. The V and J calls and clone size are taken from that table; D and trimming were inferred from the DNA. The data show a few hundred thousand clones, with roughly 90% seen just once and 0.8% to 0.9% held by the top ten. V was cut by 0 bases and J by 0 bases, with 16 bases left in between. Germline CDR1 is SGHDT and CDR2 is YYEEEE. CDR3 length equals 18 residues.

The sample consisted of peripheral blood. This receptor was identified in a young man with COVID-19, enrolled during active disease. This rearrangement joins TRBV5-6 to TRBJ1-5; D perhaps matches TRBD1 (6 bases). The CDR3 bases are TGTGCCAGCAGCTTGGGGGCAGGGGCAAGTAGTAGCAATCAGCCCCAGCATTTT. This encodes CASSLGAGASSSNQPQHF.